This T cell receptor (beta chain) was identified in a study of neurological immune-mediated disorders. This clonotype was detected many times. Trimming left V 5 bases short and J 3 bases short, with 11 bases between. From germline, CDR1 is MDHEN and CDR2 SYDVKM. There are 13 residues in the CDR3. TCRdb re-called the 5' RACE reads through MiXCR, storing one row per CDR3 protein. Of more than 40,000 distinct CDR3 sequences listed, approximately 2.8% are singletons. The chain is built from TRBV28 and TRBJ2-7; possible D gene TRBD2, 6 bases. The sequencing sample was made of PBMCs. This receptor was taken from a woman aged 45-60 years with multiple sclerosis. In DNA form, the CDR3 reads TGTGCCAGCAGTCCTCCGGGACTCTACGAGCAGTACTTC. Its translation: CASSPPGLYEQYF.